These T cell receptor beta chains were read from a single sample in a study of cytomegalovirus exposure and HLA in healthy donors. The repertoire was sequenced with immunoSEQ multiplex PCR; TCRdb's copy has only in-frame clones and lacks some. The table lists more than 95,000 clones. Sample: PBMCs. These receptors all come from a man aged 30 to 39 in good health and CMV-seronegative. Both conserved end residues are part of each CDR3.

v_gene: TRBV6-6
len: 14
j_gene: TRBJ1-1
CDR3aa: CASSPGQYNTEAFF

v_gene: TRBV2
len: 14
j_gene: TRBJ2-3
CDR3aa: CASSEGGNTDTQYF

v_gene: TRBV2
len: 15
j_gene: TRBJ2-7
CDR3aa: CASSESSGKAYEQYF

v_gene: TRBV14
len: 17
j_gene: TRBJ2-5
CDR3aa: CASSHGTSGVYQETQYF

v_gene: TRBV5-1
len: 19
j_gene: TRBJ1-2
CDR3aa: CASSLDPGTGALENYGYTF

v_gene: TRBV2
len: 17
j_gene: TRBJ2-5
CDR3aa: CASSKLGLAGGSETQYF

v_gene: TRBV16
len: 15
j_gene: TRBJ1-2
CDR3aa: CASSQWGRAAYGYTF

v_gene: TRBV30
len: 11
j_gene: TRBJ2-3
CDR3aa: CAWSSQDTQYF

v_gene: TRBV7-2
len: 14
j_gene: TRBJ2-5
CDR3aa: CASSPMMTSQTQYF

v_gene: TRBV5-6
len: 13
j_gene: TRBJ2-7
CDR3aa: CASSLGTDYEQYF

v_gene: TRBV7-3
len: 13
j_gene: TRBJ2-1
CDR3aa: CASRPQGGVEQFF

v_gene: TRBV5-1
len: 16
j_gene: TRBJ2-3
CDR3aa: CASSLGQGADTDTQYF

v_gene: TRBV5-1
len: 14
j_gene: TRBJ2-7
CDR3aa: CASSWRGLGYEQYF

v_gene: TRBV27
len: 14
j_gene: TRBJ2-2
CDR3aa: CASSLHYRGRELFF

v_gene: TRBV2
len: 16
j_gene: TRBJ1-4
CDR3aa: CASRPGQVGTNEKLFF

v_gene: TRBV5-1
len: 15
j_gene: TRBJ2-7
CDR3aa: CASSLNLAGGYEQYF

v_gene: TRBV7-3
len: 15
j_gene: TRBJ2-2
CDR3aa: CASSPRTSGTGELFF

v_gene: TRBV6-1
len: 13
j_gene: TRBJ2-5
CDR3aa: CASSEAPQETQYF

v_gene: TRBV19
len: 13
j_gene: TRBJ2-7
CDR3aa: CASSIQDSYEQYF

v_gene: TRBV7-8
len: 16
j_gene: TRBJ1-5
CDR3aa: CASSLAGTSSNQPQHF

v_gene: TRBV5-1
len: 15
j_gene: TRBJ1-2
CDR3aa: CASSLDGQEKDGYTF

v_gene: TRBV29-1
len: 16
j_gene: TRBJ2-3
CDR3aa: CSVDGRTGESQDTQYF

v_gene: TRBV11-2
len: 14
j_gene: TRBJ2-4
CDR3aa: CASSSSGTKNIQYF

v_gene: TRBV7-8
len: 17
j_gene: TRBJ1-5
CDR3aa: CASSLAWAAVGNQPQHF

v_gene: TRBV7-9
len: 13
j_gene: TRBJ1-1
CDR3aa: CASSNRAYTEAFF

v_gene: TRBV19
len: 13
j_gene: TRBJ2-7
CDR3aa: CASSTLGAYEQYF

v_gene: TRBV19
len: 15
j_gene: TRBJ1-2
CDR3aa: CASSLWRQAASGYTF

v_gene: TRBV5-5
len: 16
j_gene: TRBJ2-3
CDR3aa: CASIRFDWGVPDTQYF

v_gene: TRBV2
len: 15
j_gene: TRBJ1-3
CDR3aa: CASSEYGDSGNTIYF

v_gene: TRBV7-2
len: 13
j_gene: TRBJ1-2
CDR3aa: CASSSDTLIGYTF

v_gene: TRBV2
len: 15
j_gene: TRBJ2-7
CDR3aa: CASSDRGVVAYEQYF

v_gene: TRBV30
len: 14
j_gene: TRBJ1-2
CDR3aa: CAWSPGQGNYGYTF

v_gene: TRBV28
len: 11
j_gene: TRBJ1-5
CDR3aa: CASSRRQPQHF

v_gene: TRBV7-3
len: 13
j_gene: TRBJ1-1
CDR3aa: CASSLLSGTEAFF

v_gene: TRBV28
len: 18
j_gene: TRBJ2-7
CDR3aa: CATQGWGRSLSQTYEQYF

v_gene: TRBV5-8
len: 15
j_gene: TRBJ2-3
CDR3aa: CASNAGTSDTDTQYF

v_gene: TRBV6-1
len: 16
j_gene: TRBJ2-3
CDR3aa: CASSEKPGLASDTQYF

v_gene: TRBV7-9
len: 15
j_gene: TRBJ1-3
CDR3aa: CASSLRGTSRNTIYF

v_gene: TRBV7-9
len: 14
j_gene: TRBJ1-5
CDR3aa: CASSSGQGHQPQHF

v_gene: TRBV4-1
len: 14
j_gene: TRBJ1-1
CDR3aa: CASSQAPGGTEAFF

v_gene: TRBV2
len: 12
j_gene: TRBJ2-5
CDR3aa: CASRLAGETQYF

v_gene: TRBV28
len: 11
j_gene: TRBJ1-5
CDR3aa: CASSHNQPQHF

v_gene: TRBV4-1
len: 14
j_gene: TRBJ1-1
CDR3aa: CASSHPPQGVRTFF

v_gene: TRBV6-1
len: 15
j_gene: TRBJ1-6
CDR3aa: CASRDPTGPGLPLHF

v_gene: TRBV12-5
len: 13
j_gene: TRBJ1-1
CDR3aa: CASLEGLDTEAFF

v_gene: TRBV4-2
len: 15
j_gene: TRBJ1-1
CDR3aa: CASSQEISRNTEAFF

v_gene: TRBV7-2
len: 12
j_gene: TRBJ1-1
CDR3aa: CASSLRQGTAFF

v_gene: TRBV6-5
len: 11
j_gene: TRBJ1-2
CDR3aa: CASSEGYGYTF

v_gene: TRBV27
len: 13
j_gene: TRBJ1-5
CDR3aa: CASSLGENQPQHF

v_gene: TRBV10-3
len: 14
j_gene: TRBJ2-1
CDR3aa: CAISEGTSRIEQFF

v_gene: TRBV7-8
len: 16
j_gene: TRBJ1-4
CDR3aa: CASSLYRRGRKEKLFF

v_gene: TRBV19
len: 13
j_gene: TRBJ2-7
CDR3aa: CASSIGLFYEQYF